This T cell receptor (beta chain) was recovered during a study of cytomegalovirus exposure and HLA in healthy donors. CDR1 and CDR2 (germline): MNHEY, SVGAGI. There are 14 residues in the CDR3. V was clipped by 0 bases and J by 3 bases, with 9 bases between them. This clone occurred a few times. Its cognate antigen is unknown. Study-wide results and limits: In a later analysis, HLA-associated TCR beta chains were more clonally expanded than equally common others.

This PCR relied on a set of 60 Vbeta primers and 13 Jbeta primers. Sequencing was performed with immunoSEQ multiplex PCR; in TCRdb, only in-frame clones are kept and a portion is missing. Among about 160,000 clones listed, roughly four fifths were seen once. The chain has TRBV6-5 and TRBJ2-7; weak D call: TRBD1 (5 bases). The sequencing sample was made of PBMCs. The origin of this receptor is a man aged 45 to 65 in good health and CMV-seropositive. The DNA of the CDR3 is TGTGCCAGCAGTTACTCCGACAGCTACTACGAGCAGTACTTC. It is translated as CASSYSDSYYEQYF.